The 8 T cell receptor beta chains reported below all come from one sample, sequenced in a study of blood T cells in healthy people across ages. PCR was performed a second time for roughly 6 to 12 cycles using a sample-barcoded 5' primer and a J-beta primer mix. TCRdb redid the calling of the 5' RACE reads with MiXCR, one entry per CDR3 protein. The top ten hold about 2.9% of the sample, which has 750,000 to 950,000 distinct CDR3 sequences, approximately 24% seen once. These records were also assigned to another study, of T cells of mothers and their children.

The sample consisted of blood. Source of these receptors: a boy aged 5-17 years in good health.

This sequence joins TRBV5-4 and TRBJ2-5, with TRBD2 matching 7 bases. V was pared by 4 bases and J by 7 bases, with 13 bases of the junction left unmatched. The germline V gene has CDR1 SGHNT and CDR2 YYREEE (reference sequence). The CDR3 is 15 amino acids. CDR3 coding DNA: TGTGCCAGCAGCGGCGGGAGCGGGTACGAGGGGACCCAGTACTTC. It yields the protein CASSGGSGYEGTQYF.

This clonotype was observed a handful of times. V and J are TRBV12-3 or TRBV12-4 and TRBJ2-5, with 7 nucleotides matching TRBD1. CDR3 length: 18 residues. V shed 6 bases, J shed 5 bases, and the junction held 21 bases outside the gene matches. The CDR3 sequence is CASRLPDRDAEVWETQYF. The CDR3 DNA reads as TGTGCCAGCAGGCTCCCCGACAGGGACGCGGAGGTGTGGGAGACCCAGTACTTC.

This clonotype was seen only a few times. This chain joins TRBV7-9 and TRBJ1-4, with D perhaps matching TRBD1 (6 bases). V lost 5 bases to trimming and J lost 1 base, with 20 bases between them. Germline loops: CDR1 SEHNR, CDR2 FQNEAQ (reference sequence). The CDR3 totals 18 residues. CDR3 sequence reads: CASSAGTLGGRTNEKLFF. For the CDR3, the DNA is TGTGCCAGCAGCGCCGGCACCCTAGGGGGGAGAACTAATGAAAAACTGTTTTTT.

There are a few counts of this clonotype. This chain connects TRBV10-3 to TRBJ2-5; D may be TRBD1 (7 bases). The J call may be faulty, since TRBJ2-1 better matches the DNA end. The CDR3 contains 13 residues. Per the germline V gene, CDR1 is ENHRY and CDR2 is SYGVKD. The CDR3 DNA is TGTGCCATTCGAGGCGGGGACAGCAATGAGCAGTTCTTC. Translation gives CAIRGGDSNEQFF.

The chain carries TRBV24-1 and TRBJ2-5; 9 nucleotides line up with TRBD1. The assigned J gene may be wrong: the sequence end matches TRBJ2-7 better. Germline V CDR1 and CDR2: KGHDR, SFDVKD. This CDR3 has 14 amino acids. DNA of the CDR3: TGTGCCACCAGAACGGACAGGGGAAGGGACGAGCAGTACTTC. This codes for CATRTDRGRDEQYF.

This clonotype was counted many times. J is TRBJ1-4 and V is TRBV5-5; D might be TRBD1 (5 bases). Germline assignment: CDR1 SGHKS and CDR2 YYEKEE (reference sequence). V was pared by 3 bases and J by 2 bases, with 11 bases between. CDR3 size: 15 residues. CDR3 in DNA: TGTGCCAGCAGCTCCCCAGGGTCTACTAATGAAAAACTGTTTTTT. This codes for CASSSPGSTNEKLFF.

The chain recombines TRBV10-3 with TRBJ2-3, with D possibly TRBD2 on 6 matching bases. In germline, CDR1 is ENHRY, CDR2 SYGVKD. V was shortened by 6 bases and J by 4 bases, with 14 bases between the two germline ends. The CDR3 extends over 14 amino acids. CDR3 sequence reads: CAISRVAEADTQYF. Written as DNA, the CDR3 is TGTGCCATCAGCAGGGTAGCGGAAGCAGATACGCAGTATTTT.

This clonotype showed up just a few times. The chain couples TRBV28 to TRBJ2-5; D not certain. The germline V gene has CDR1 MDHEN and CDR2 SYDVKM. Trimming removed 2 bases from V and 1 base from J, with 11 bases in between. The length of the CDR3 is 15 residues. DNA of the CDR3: TGTGCCAGCAGTTTAGGTATCTCGACCCAAGAGACCCAGTACTTC. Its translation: CASSLGISTQETQYF.